These 15 T cell receptor beta chains came from one sample sequenced in a study of shared clonotypes between healthy human individuals. TCRdb's table, derived via immunoSEQ multiplex PCR, lists solely in-frame clones and lacks some. The sample carries 2.5 million or so clones, more than 80% recorded once. The sequenced material came from naive CD4+ T cells sorted from blood. The subset: CD45RA+ positively selected. The receptors derive from a man aged 18 to 29 in good health.

Note on this clone: Distinct nucleotide sequences in the sample also encode this CDR3. The rearrangement joins TRBV19 to TRBJ1-4; 8 bases line up with TRBD1. The CDR3 consists of 13 residues. In germline, CDR1 is LNHDA, CDR2 SQIVND (reference sequence). The J segment lost 5 bases and the V segment lost 5 bases, leaving 1 base of the junction unmatched. The CDR3 region is CASSQGANEKLFF. CDR3 sequence (DNA): TGTGCCAGTAGTCAGGGGGCGAATGAAAAACTGTTTTTT.

CDR3 protein: CASSEGGALQPQHF. In DNA form, the CDR3 reads TGTGCCAGCAGCGAGGGGGGGGCTCTTCAGCCCCAGCATTTT. The chain couples TRBV9 to TRBJ1-5, with a tentative D call TRBD1 (6 bases). In germline, CDR1 is SGDLS, CDR2 YYNGEE. V was pared by 3 bases and J by 6 bases, with 13 bases between. There are 14 residues in the CDR3. The full variable domain, completed using reference TRBV9 and TRBJ1-5, is DSGVTQTPKHLITATGQRVTLRCSPRSGDLSVYWYQQSLDQGLQFLIQYYNGEERAKGNILERFSAQQFPDLHSELNLSSLELGDSALYFCASSEGGALQPQHFGDGTRLSIL.

The V gene is TRBV19, the J gene TRBJ1-2; no firm D call. This CDR3 has 16 residues. Germline CDR1 is LNHDA and CDR2 is SQIVND (reference sequence). V was clipped by 3 bases and J by 7 bases, with 21 bases between them. CDR3 region: CASSIAGRVHGRGYTF. The CDR3 nucleotides are TGTGCCAGTAGTATCGCGGGTCGGGTTCATGGTCGTGGCTACACCTTC.

This clone was seen once. V is TRBV10-3 and J is TRBJ1-6; 7 nucleotides align to TRBD1. The CDR3 runs to 14 residues. From germline, CDR1 is ENHRY and CDR2 SYGVKD. V dropped 3 bases and J dropped 10; count of bases not matched to a gene: 6. CDR3 region: CAISDDRVASPLHF. In nucleotides, the CDR3 is TGTGCCATCAGTGACGACAGGGTCGCCTCACCCCTCCACTTT.

CDR3 amino acids: CASSLAGREINQPQHF. The CDR3 DNA reads TGTGCCAGCAGCTTAGCAGGCAGGGAGATCAATCAGCCCCAGCATTTT. The V call is TRBV7-2, the J call TRBJ1-5; tentative D call: TRBD1 (5 bases). Germline V gene lookup returns CDR1 SGHTA and CDR2 FQGNSA. The length of the CDR3 is 16 residues. V dropped 0 bases and J dropped 3 bases, with 12 bases sitting between them.

This clone occurred once. This chain links TRBV5-1 with TRBJ2-1; 14 positions agree with TRBD2. V shed 4 bases, J shed 2 bases, and the junction held 8 bases outside the gene matches. Looked up from germline, CDR1 is SGHRS and CDR2 is YFSETQ. The length of the CDR3 is 18 residues. The CDR3: CASSLGTSGRNTYNEQFF. CDR3 nucleotides: TGCGCCAGCAGCCTAGGGACTAGCGGGAGAAACACCTACAATGAGCAGTTCTTC.

CDR3 protein: CASSLAFQGVEQYF. In nucleotides, the CDR3 is TGTGCCAGCAGCTTGGCCTTTCAGGGAGTGGAGCAGTACTTC. The gene calls are TRBV5-4 and TRBJ2-7; D may match TRBD1 or TRBD2 (5 bases each). V gave up 0 bases and J gave up 7 bases, with 14 bases separating them. The CDR3 contains 14 residues. CDR1 and CDR2 from the germline V gene are SGHNT and YYREEE (reference sequence).

The chain is built from TRBV10-2 and TRBJ2-3; 9 nucleotides line up with TRBD1. V lost 3 bases to trimming and J lost 2 bases; unmatched junction nucleotides: 6. Germline CDR1 WSHSY, CDR2 SAAADI. The CDR3 has 16 residues. CDR3 nucleotide sequence: TGCGCCAGCAGTGACCCCGGGACAGGGCCCACAGATACGCAGTATTTT. It codes for CASSDPGTGPTDTQYF.

The chain carries TRBV20-1 and TRBJ2-7; perhaps TRBD1 as D (5 bases). This CDR3 spans 11 amino acids. V lost 4 bases to trimming and J lost 5 bases, with 9 bases between them. Germline V gene sequence: CDR1 DFQATT, CDR2 SNEGSKA (reference sequence). The CDR3 protein is CSANMGHEQYF. CDR3 bases: TGCAGTGCTAATATGGGGCACGAGCAGTACTTC.

The chain combines TRBV14 with TRBJ2-1; 15 nucleotides align to TRBD2. Germline CDR1 SGHDN, CDR2 FVKESK. The CDR3 totals 17 residues. V was clipped by 4 bases and J by 4 bases; unmatched bases: 5. CDR3 amino acids: CASSLLGLAGGYNEQFF. CDR3 bases: TGTGCCAGCAGCCTCCTGGGACTAGCGGGGGGTTACAATGAGCAGTTCTTC. Full variable domain (outside the CDR3, taken from reference TRBV14 and TRBJ2-1): EAGVTQFPSHSVIEKGQTVTLRCDPISGHDNLYWYRRVMGKEIKFLLHFVKESKQDESGMPNNRFLAERTGGTYSTLKVQPAELEDSGVYFCASSLLGLAGGYNEQFFGPGTRLTVL.

Remarks on this clone: The sample carries other DNA sequences with the same CDR3. The chain carries TRBV19 and TRBJ1-5; D unresolved. The germline V gene has CDR1 LNHDA and CDR2 SQIVND (reference sequence). The CDR3 is made up of 13 amino acids. V was pared by 3 bases and J by 5 bases, with 8 bases between. For the CDR3, the DNA is TGTGCCAGTAGTATCGGCCGAGATCAGCCCCAGCATTTT. This encodes CASSIGRDQPQHF.

V and J are TRBV2 and TRBJ2-7; D uncertain. Per germline, CDR1 SNHLY and CDR2 FYNNEI. V lost 4 bases and J 2 bases, leaving 9 bases between the germline ends. This CDR3 has 13 amino acids. Written as DNA, the CDR3 is TGTGCCAGCAGTGTAGAGCCGGCCTACGAGCAGTACTTC. This sequence encodes CASSVEPAYEQYF. Supplemented by reference TRBV2 and TRBJ2-7, the full variable domain reads EPEVTQTPSHQVTQMGQEVILRCVPISNHLYFYWYRQILGQKVEFLVSFYNNEISEKSEIFDDQFSVERPDGSNFTLKIRSTKLEDSAMYFCASSVEPAYEQYFGPGTRLTVT.

This clone occurred a few times. The chain is built from TRBV6-1 and TRBJ1-6, with 8 bases fitting TRBD1. The V and J ends lost 7 bases and 9 bases, in that order; junction bases with no gene match: 8. The length of the CDR3 is 14 residues. Per the germline V gene, CDR1 is MNHNS and CDR2 is SASEGT. CDR3 DNA: TGTGCCAGCATCACGAGACAGGGGTCTTCACCCCTCCACTTT. Protein product: CASITRQGSSPLHF.

The chain links TRBV5-1 to TRBJ1-1; D uncertain. The V gene's germline CDR1 is SGHRS and CDR2 YFSETQ. The CDR3 extends over 14 amino acids. V was shortened by 4 bases and J by 1 base, with 11 bases between the two germline ends. CDR3 residues: CASSHTTENTEAFF. For the CDR3, the DNA is TGCGCCAGCAGCCACACCACAGAGAACACTGAAGCTTTCTTT.

The chain links TRBV7-6 to TRBJ1-2; 7 bases are a match to TRBD1. The germline V gene has CDR1 SGHVS and CDR2 FNYEAQ. The junction had 7 bases not matched to a gene; V was cut back by 5 bases and J by 1 base. The CDR3 sequence is 15 residues long. The CDR3 DNA reads as TGTGCCAGCAGCCGAAACAGGGGAGATAACTATGGCTACACCTTC. Its translation: CASSRNRGDNYGYTF.